This T cell receptor beta chain came from a study of cytomegalovirus exposure and HLA in healthy donors. This CDR3 contains 14 residues. The V gene's germline CDR1 is MNHEY and CDR2 SVGAGI. V was clipped by 4 bases and J by 3 bases; unmatched bases: 5. The PCR was carried out with 60 Vbeta primers and 13 Jbeta primers. This table comes from immunoSEQ multiplex PCR, and its TCRdb copy is limited to in-frame clones, with some not included. The sample yields approximately 110,000 clones, roughly 15% seen once. This clone was counted between two and nine times. Its antigen remains unknown. Points from the study as a whole: Analysis performed later showed TCR beta chains linked to HLA being more clonally expanded than equally common others.

Sequenced input: PBMCs. This receptor was taken from a female donor in good health and CMV-seronegative. This chain joins TRBV6-5 and TRBJ2-7; 8 bases are a match to TRBD1. The CDR3 region is CASSSRGLRYEQYF. CDR3 nucleotides: TGTGCCAGCAGTTCCAGGGGGCTACGCTACGAGCAGTACTTC.